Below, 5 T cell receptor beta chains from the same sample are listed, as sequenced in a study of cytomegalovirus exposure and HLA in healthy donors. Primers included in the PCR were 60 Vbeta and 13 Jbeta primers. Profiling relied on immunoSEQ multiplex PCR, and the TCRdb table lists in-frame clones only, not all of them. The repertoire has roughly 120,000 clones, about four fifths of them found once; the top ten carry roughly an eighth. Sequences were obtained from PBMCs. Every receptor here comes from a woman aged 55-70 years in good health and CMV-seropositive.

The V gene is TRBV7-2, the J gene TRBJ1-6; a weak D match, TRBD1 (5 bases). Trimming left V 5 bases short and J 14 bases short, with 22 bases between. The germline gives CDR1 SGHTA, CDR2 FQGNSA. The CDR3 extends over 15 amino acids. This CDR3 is CASSLTGTGALALHF. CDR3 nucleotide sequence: TGTGCCAGCAGCCTAACCGGGACTGGGGCGTTGGCCCTCCACTTT.

CDR3 loop: CASSPGTANTGELFF. CDR3 sequence (DNA): TGTGCCAGCAGCCCCGGGACAGCGAACACCGGGGAGCTGTTTTTT. V usage is TRBV6-6 and J usage is TRBJ2-2; the match to TRBD1 covers 7 bases. The germline CDR1 and CDR2 sequences are MNHNY and SVGAGI (reference sequence). The CDR3 consists of 15 residues. Losses at the gene ends were 6 bases for V and 0 bases for J; bases not matched to a gene: 4.

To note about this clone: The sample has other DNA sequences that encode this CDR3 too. Here the CDR3 DNA reads TGTGCCAGCAGCCCCGGGACTAGAGGCCACGAGCAGTACTTC. Amino acid sequence: CASSPGTRGHEQYF. V is TRBV7-2 and J is TRBJ2-7; 8 bases align to TRBD2. J lost 5 bases, V lost 5 bases, and 8 bases had no gene match. The germline V gene has CDR1 SGHTA and CDR2 FQGNSA. This CDR3 has 14 residues.

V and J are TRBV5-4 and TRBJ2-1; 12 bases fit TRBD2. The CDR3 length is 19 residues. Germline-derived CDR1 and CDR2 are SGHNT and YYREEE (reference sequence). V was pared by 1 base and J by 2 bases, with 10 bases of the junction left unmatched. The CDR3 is CASSLKVLAGGLPYNEQFF. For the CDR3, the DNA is TGTGCCAGCAGCTTGAAGGTGCTAGCGGGAGGGTTGCCCTACAATGAGCAGTTCTTC.

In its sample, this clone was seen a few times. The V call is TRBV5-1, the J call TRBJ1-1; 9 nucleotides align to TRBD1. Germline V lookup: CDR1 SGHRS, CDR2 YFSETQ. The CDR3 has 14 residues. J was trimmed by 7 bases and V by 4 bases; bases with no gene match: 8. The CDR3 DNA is TGCGCCAGCAGCGCCGGGACAGGGATGGTTGAAGCTTTCTTT. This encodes CASSAGTGMVEAFF.